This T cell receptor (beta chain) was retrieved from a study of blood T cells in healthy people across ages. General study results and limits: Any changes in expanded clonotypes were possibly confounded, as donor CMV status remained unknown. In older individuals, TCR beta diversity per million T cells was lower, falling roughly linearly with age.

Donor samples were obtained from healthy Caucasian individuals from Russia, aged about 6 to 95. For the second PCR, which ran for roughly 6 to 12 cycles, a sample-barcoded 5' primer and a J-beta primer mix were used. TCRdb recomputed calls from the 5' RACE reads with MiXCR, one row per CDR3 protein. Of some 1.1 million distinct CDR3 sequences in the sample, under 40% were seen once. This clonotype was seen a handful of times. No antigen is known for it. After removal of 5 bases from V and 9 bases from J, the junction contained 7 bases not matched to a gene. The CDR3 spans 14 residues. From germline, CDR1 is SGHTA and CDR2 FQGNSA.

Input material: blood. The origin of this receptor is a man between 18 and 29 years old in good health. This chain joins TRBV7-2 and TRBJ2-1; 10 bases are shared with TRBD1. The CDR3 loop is CASSLPGQGREQFF. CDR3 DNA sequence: TGTGCCAGCAGCCTCCCGGGACAGGGGCGTGAGCAGTTCTTC.